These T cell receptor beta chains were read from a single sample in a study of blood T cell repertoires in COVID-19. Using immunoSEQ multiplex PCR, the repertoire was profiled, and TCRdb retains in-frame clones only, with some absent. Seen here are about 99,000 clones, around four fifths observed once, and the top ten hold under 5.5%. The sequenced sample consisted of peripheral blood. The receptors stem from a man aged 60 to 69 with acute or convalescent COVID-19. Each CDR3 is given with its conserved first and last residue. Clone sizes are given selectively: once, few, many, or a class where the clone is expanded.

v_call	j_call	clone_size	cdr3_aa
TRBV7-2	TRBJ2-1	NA	CASSSVGTSGGLQFF
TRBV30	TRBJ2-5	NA	CAWGPGLAGERETQYF
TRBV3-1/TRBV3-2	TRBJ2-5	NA	CASSPGTKSGYQETQYF
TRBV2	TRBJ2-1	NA	CASRASYNEQFF
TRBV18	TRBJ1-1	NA	CASSPLDRRTEAFF
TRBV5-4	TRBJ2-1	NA	CASSLRLADNEQFF
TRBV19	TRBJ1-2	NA	CASSLQGPNYGYTF
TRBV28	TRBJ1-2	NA	CASSWDTGNGYTF
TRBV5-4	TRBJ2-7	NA	CASSWDRGPIYEQYF
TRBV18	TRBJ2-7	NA	CASSLAPGQGYEQYF
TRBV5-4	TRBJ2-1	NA	CASRLGGEFNEQFF
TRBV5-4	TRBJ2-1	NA	CASSSPGQGAQNEQFF
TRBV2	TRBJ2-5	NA	CASSPGQTDQETQYF
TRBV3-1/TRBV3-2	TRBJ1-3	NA	CASSPQENTIYF
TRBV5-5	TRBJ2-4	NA	CASSLPGQLKNIQYF
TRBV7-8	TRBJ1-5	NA	CASSTDSYSNQPQHF
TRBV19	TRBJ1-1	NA	CASSIFEQGGEAFF
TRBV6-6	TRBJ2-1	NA	CASSRTSLYNEQFF
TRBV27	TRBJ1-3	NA	CASSLRGDRFGNTIYF
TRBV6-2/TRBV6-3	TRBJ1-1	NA	CASSGQLNTEAFF
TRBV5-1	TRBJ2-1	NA	CASSLLFDEQFF
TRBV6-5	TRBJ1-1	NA	CASTPDSQNTEAFF
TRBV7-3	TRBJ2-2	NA	CASSLTGGANTGELFF
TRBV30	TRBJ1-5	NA	CAWSGTGTNNQPQHF
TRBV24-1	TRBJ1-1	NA	CATQSHGSNTEAFF
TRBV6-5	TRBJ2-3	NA	CASSRTSGSTDTQYF
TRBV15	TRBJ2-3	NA	CATSSPGLAGGDTQYF
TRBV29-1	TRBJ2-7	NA	CSVGRGTSGSGEQYF
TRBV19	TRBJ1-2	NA	CASSPTPQGFVYGYTF
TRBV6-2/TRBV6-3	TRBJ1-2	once	CASSSDSNNNYGYTF
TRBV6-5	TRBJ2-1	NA	CASSYSVAGGNEQFF
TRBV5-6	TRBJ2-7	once	CASSLRGVSRANEQYF
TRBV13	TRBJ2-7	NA	CASSLGTGEQYF
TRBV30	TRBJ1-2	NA	CARAGGNYGYTF
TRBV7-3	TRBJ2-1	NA	CASSLIGASGVPEQFF
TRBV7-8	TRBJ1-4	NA	CASSLRQNRGRGATNEKLFF
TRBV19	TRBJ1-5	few	CASTSYEPDQPQHF
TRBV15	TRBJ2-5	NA	CATSRGKRELGETQYF
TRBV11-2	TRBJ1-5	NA	CASSLERVGQPQHF
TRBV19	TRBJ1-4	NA	CASSTFRDKGIPNEKLFF
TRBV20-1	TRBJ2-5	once	CSARDLETQYF
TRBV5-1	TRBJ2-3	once	CASRYSTDTQYF
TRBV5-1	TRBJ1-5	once	CASSTEGGNQPQHF
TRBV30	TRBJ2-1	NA	CAWSPTRRGLAGEQFF